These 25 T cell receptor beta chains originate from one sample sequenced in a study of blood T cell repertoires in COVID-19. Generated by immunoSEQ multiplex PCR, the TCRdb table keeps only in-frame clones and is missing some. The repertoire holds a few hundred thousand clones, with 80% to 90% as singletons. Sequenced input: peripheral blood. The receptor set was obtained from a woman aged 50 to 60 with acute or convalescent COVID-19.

CDR3: CASSLDRLFYEQYF. For the CDR3, the DNA is TGTGCCAGCAGCTTGGACAGATTATTCTACGAGCAGTACTTC. This chain uses TRBV7-8 with TRBJ2-7; tentative D call: TRBD1 (6 bases). This CDR3 is built from 14 residues. The V gene lost 3 bases and the J gene lost 3 bases, with 12 bases spanning the gap. CDR1 is SGHVS, CDR2 FQNEAQ, per germline.

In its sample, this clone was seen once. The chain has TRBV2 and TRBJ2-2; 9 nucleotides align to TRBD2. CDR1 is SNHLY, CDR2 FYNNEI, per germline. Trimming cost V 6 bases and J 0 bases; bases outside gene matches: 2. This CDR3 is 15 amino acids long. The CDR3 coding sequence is TGTGCCAGCAGCCGACTAGCGGCGAACACCGGGGAGCTGTTTTTT. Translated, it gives CASSRLAANTGELFF.

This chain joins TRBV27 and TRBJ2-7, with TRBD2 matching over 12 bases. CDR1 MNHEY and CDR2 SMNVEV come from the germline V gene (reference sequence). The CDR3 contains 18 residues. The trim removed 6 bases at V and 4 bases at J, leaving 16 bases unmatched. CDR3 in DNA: TGTGCCAGCAGCCACGACTATCCGACTAGCGGGAGCCGATACGAGCAGTACTTC. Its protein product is CASSHDYPTSGSRYEQYF.

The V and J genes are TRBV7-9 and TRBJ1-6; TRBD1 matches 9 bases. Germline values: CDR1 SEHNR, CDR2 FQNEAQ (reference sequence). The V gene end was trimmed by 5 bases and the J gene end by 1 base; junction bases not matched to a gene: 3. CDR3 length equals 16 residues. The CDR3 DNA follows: TGTGCCAGCAGCCTAGACAGGGGGTCCTATAATTCACCCCTCCACTTT. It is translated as CASSLDRGSYNSPLHF.

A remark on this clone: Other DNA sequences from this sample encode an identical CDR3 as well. The CDR3 nucleotides read TGTGCCAGCAGCTTAAGACTAGCGGGGCCCTACGAGCAGTACTTC. Translated, it gives CASSLRLAGPYEQYF. This sequence joins TRBV7-3 and TRBJ2-7; 11 positions agree with TRBD2. The V segment lost 1 base and the J segment 2 bases; nucleotides outside the gene matches: 1. This CDR3 has 15 residues. The V gene's germline CDR1 is SGHTA and CDR2 FQGTGA.

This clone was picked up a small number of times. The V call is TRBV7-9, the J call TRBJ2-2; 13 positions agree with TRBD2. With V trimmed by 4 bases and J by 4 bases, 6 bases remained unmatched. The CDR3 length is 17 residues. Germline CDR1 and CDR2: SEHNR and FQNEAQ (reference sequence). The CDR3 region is CASSSWGLAGITGELFF. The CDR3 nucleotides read TGTGCCAGCAGCTCCTGGGGACTAGCGGGGATCACCGGGGAGCTGTTTTTT.

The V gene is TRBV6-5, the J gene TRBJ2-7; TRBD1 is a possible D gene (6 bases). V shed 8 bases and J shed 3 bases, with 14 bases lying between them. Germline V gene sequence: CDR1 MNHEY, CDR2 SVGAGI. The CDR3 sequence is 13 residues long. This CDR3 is CASSGQSFYEQYF. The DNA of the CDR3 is TGTGCCAGCTCGGGACAAAGCTTCTACGAGCAGTACTTC.

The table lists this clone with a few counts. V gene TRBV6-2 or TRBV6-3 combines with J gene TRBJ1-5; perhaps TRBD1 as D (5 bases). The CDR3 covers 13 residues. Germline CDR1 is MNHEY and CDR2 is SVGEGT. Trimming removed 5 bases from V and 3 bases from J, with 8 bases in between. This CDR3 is CASSDRINQPQHF. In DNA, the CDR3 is TGTGCCAGCAGTGACAGAATCAATCAGCCCCAGCATTTT.

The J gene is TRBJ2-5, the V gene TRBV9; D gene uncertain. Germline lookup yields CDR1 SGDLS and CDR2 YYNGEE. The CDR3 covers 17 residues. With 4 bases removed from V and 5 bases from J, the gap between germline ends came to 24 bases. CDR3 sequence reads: CASSPQELRWIGETQYF. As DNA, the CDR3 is TGTGCCAGCAGCCCACAAGAGTTGCGTTGGATCGGGGAGACCCAGTACTTC.

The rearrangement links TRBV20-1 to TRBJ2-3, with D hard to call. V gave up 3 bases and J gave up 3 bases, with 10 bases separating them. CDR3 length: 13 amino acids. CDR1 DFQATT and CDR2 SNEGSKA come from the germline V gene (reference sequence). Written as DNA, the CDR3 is TGCAGTGCTAGTTGGGCCGGTACAGATACGCAGTATTTT. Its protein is CSASWAGTDTQYF.

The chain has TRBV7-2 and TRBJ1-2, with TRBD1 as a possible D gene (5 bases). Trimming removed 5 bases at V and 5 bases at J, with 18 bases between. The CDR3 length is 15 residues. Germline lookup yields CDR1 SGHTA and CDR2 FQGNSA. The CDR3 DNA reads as TGTGCCAGCAGCCCCGGGGGGTCGCAGATGTATGGCTACACCTTC. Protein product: CASSPGGSQMYGYTF.

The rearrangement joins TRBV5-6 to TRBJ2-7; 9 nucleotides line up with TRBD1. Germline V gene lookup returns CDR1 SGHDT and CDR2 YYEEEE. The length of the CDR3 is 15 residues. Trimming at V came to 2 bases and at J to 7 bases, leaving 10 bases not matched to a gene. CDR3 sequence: CASSLSGTGFAEQYF. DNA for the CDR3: TGTGCCAGCAGCTTATCCGGGACAGGGTTCGCAGAGCAGTACTTC.

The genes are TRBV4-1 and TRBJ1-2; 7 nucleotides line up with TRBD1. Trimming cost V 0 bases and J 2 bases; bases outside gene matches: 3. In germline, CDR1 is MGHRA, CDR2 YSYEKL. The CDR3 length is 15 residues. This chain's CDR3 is CASSQEARGNYGYTF. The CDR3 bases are TGCGCCAGCAGCCAAGAAGCCAGGGGGAACTATGGCTACACCTTC.

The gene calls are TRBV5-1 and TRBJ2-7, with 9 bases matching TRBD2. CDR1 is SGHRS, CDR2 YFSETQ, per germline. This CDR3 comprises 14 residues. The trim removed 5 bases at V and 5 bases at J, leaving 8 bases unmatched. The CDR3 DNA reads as TGCGCCAGCAGGCGGGGACTAGCAGGGGACGAGCAGTACTTC. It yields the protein CASRRGLAGDEQYF. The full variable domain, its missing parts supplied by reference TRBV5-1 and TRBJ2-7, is KAGVTQTPRYLIKTRGQQVTLSCSPISGHRSVSWYQQTPGQGLQFLFEYFSETQRNKGNFPGRFSGRQFSNSRSEMNVSTLELGDSALYLCASRRGLAGDEQYFGPGTRLTVT.

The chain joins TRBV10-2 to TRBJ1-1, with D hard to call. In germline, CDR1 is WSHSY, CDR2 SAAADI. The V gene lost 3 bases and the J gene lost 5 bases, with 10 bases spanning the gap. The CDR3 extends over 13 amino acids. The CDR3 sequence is CASSDGGLTEAFF. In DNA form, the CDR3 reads TGCGCCAGCAGTGACGGAGGTTTGACTGAAGCTTTCTTT.

CDR3 in DNA: TGTGCCAGCAGCGTAGTGGATTGGGGGCAGGGACGTGGCTACACCTTC. It encodes CASSVVDWGQGRGYTF. This chain uses TRBV9 with TRBJ1-2, with a possible D match to TRBD1 (6 bases). The V gene lost 0 bases and the J gene lost 7 bases, with 19 bases spanning the gap. Germline V gene data show CDR1 as SGDLS and CDR2 as YYNGEE. The CDR3 contains 16 residues.

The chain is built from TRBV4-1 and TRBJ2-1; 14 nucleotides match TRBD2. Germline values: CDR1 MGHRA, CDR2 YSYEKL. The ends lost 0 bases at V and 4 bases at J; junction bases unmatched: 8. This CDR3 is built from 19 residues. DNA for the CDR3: TGCGCCAGCAGCCAAGATGGAGGGCGACTAGCGGGAGGGTACAATGAGCAGTTCTTC. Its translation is CASSQDGGRLAGGYNEQFF.

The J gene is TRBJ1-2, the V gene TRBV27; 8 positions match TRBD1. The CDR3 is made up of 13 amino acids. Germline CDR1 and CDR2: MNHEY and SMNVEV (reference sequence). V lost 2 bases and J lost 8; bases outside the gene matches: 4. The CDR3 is CASSLGQGGGYTF. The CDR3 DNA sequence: TGTGCCAGCAGTTTAGGACAGGGAGGAGGCTACACCTTC.

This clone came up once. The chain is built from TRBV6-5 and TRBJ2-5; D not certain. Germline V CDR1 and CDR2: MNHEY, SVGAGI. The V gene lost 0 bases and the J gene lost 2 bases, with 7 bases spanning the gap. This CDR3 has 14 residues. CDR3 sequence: CASSYSHGQETQYF. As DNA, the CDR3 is TGTGCCAGCAGTTACTCCCACGGGCAAGAGACCCAGTACTTC.

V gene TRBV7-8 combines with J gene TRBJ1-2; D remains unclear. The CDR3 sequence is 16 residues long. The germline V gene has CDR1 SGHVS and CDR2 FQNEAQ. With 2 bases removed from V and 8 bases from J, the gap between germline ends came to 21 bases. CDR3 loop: CASSLKLVQPQGGYTF. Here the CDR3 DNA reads TGTGCCAGCAGCTTAAAACTAGTCCAGCCTCAAGGCGGCTACACCTTC.

CDR3 coding DNA: TGTGCCAGCAGTTTACCCCAGACGACAGGAAACACCATATATTTT. This translates into CASSLPQTTGNTIYF. The chain combines TRBV28 with TRBJ1-3; the D is unclear. Germline V gene data show CDR1 as MDHEN and CDR2 as SYDVKM. This CDR3 is built from 15 residues. Trimming stripped 2 bases from V and 4 bases from J, with 12 bases between. Full variable domain (remainder filled in from reference TRBV28 and TRBJ1-3): DVKVTQSSRYLVKRTGEKVFLECVQDMDHENMFWYRQDPGLGLRLIYFSYDVKMKEKGDIPEGYSVSREKKERFSLILESASTNQTSMYLCASSLPQTTGNTIYFGEGSWLTVV.

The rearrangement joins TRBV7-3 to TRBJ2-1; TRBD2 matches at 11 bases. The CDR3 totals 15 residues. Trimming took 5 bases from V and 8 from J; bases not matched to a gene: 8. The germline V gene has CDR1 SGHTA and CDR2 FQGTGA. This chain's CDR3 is CASSPTSGSRYEQFF. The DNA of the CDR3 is TGTGCCAGCAGCCCTACTAGCGGGAGTCGCTATGAGCAGTTCTTC.

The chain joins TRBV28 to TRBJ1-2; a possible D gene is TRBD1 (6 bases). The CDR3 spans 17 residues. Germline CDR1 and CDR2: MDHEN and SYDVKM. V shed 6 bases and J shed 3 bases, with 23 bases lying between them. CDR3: CASRTQGRGAGDYGYTF. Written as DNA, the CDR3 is TGTGCCAGCAGGACCCAGGGGAGGGGCGCCGGAGACTATGGCTACACCTTC.

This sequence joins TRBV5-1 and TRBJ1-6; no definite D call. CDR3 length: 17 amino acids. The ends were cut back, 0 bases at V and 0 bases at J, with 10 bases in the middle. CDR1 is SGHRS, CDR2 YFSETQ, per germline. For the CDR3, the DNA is TGCGCCAGCAGCTTGGGGCCCGCTAGCTCCTATAATTCACCCCTCCACTTT. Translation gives CASSLGPASSYNSPLHF.

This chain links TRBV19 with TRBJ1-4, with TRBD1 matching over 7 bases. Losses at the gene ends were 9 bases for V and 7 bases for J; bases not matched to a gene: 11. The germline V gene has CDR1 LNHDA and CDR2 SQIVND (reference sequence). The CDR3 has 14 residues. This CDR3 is CASGKGAHSEKLFF. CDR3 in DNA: TGTGCCAGCGGGAAGGGGGCGCATAGTGAAAAACTGTTTTTT.